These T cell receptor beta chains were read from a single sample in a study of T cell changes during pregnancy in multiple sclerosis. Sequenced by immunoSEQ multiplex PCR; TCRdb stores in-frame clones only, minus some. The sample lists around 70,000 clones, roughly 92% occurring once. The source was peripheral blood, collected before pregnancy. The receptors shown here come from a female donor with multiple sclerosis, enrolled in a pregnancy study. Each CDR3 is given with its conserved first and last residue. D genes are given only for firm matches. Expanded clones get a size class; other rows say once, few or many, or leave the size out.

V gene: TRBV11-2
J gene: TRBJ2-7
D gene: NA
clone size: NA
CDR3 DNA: TGTGCCAGCAGCCCCGTTAGTTCCTCCTCCTACGAGCAGTACTTC
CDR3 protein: CASSPVSSSSYEQYF

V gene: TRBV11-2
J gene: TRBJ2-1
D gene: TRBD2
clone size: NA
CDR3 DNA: TGTGCCAGCAGTCGGACTAGAAATGAGCAGTTCTTC
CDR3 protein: CASSRTRNEQFF

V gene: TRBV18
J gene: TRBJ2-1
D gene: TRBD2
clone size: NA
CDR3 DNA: TGTGCCAGCTCCCTTTTAAGCGGGAGTGGTAACAATGAGCAGTTCTTC
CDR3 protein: CASSLLSGSGNNEQFF

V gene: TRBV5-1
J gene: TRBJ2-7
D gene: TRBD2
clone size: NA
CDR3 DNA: TGCGCCAGCAGCTTGGGTACTAGCGGGAGCTCCTACGAGCAGTACTTC
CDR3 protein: CASSLGTSGSSYEQYF

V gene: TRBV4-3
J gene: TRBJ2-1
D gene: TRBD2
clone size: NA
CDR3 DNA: TGCGCCAGCAGCCAAGAGCCCCCGAGCGGGATTCGAAATGAGCAGTTCTTC
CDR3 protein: CASSQEPPSGIRNEQFF

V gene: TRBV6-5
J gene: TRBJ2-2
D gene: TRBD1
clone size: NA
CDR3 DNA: TGTGCCAGCAGTAGGGACAGGGGGCAGACCGGGGAGCTGTTTTTT
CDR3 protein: CASSRDRGQTGELFF

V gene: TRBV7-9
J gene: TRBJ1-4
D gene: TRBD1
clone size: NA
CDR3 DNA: TGTGCCAGCAGCACTAACAGGGGTGAGACTGAAAAACTGTTTTTT
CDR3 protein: CASSTNRGETEKLFF

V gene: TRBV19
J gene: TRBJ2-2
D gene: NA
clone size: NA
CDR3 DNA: TGTGCCAGTACCACCTACGATGGGGACAATGCCTCCGGGGAGCTGTTTTTT
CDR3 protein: CASTTYDGDNASGELFF

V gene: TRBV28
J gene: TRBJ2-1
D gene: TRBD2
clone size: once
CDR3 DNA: TGTGCCAGCAGTCCCATCCCCATCGGACTAGCGAAAAATGAGCAGTTCTTC
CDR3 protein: CASSPIPIGLAKNEQFF

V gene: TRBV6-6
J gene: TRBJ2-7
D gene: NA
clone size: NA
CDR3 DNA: TGCGCCGGCGGGAACTCCTACGAGCAGTACTTC
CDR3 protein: CAGGNSYEQYF

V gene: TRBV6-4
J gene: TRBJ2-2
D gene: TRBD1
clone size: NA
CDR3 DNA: TGTGCCAGCAGTGACTCGCCACAGGGGGCAAACACCGGGGAGCTGTTTTTT
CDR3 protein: CASSDSPQGANTGELFF

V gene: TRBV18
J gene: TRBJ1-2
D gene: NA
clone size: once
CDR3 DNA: TGTGCCAGCTCACCACGTCGGGACTATGGCTACACCTTC
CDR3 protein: CASSPRRDYGYTF

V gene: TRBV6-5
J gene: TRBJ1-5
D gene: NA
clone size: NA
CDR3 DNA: TGTGCCAGCGCCTCACAGGGAACGAATCAGCCCCAGCATTTT
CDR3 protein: CASASQGTNQPQHF

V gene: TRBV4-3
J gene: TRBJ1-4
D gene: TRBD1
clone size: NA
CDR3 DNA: TGCGCCAGCAGCCAAGGGGACAGGGCCTTTGAAAAACTGTTTTTT
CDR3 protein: CASSQGDRAFEKLFF

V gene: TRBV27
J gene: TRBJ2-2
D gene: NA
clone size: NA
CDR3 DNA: TGTGCCAGCAGTTTCAGGATCACGAACACCGGGGAGCTGTTTTTT
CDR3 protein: CASSFRITNTGELFF

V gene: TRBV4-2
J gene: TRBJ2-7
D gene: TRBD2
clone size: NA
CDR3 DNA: TGTGCCAGCAGCCAAGTTCCGGGACTAGCGGGAGCCTACGAGCAGTACTTC
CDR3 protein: CASSQVPGLAGAYEQYF

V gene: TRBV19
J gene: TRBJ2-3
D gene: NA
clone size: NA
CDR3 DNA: TGTGCCAGTAGTATAAGGGCCCATCGGACTCCAGATACGCAGTATTTT
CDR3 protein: CASSIRAHRTPDTQYF

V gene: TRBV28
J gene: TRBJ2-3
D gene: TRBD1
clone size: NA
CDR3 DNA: TGTGCCAGCAGCCACAGACAGGGGGCGAGGAGGGATACGCAGTATTTT
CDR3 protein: CASSHRQGARRDTQYF

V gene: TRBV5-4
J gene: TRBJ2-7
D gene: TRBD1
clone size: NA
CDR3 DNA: TGTGCCAGCAGCGGGGGACAGGGAAACGAGCAGTACTTC
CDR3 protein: CASSGGQGNEQYF

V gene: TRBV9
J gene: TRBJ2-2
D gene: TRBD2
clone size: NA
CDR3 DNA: TGTGCCAGCAGCTCCGGGACTAGGAGCACCGGGGAGCTGTTTTTT
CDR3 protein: CASSSGTRSTGELFF

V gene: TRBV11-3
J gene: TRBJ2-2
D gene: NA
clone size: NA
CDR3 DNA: TGTGCCAGCAGCTCCTACACCGGGGAGCTGTTTTTT
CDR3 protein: CASSSYTGELFF

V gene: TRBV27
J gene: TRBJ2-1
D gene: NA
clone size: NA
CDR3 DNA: TGTGCCAGCAGTTTGGTTTTAACAAGCTACAATGAGCAGTTCTTC
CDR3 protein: CASSLVLTSYNEQFF

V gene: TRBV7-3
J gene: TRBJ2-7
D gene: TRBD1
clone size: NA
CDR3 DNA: TGTGCCAGCAGCTTATTGCAGGGGGCGGTCTACGAGCAGTACTTC
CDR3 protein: CASSLLQGAVYEQYF

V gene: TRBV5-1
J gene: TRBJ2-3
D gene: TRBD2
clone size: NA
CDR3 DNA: TGCGCCAGCAGAGAGAGAGCTAGCGGGGTAAGCACAGATACGCAGTATTTT
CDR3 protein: CASRERASGVSTDTQYF

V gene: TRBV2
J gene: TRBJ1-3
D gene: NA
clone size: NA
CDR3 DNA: TGTGCCAGCAGTTACTTAAGCTCTGGAAACACCATATATTTT
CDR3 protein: CASSYLSSGNTIYF

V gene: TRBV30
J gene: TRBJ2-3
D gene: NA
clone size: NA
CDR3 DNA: TGTGCCTGGAGTACGGACTCCTCCTCGGGCCCTGAGGATACGCAGTATTTT
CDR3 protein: CAWSTDSSSGPEDTQYF

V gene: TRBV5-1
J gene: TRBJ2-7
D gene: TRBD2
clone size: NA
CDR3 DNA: TGCGCCAGCAGCGCGGCCGGACTAGCGGGAGCCTCCTACGAGCAGTACTTC
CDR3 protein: CASSAAGLAGASYEQYF

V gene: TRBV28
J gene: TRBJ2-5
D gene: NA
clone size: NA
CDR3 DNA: TGTGCCAGCAGTTTGGGGGGGGCGAGGGAGACCCAGTACTTC
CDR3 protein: CASSLGGARETQYF

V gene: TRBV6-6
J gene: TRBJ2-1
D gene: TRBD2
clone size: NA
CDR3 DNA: TGTGCCACTTGGGACTATGGCAATGAGCAGTTCTTC
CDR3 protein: CATWDYGNEQFF

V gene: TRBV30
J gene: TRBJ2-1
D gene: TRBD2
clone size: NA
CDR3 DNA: TGTGCCTGGAGCGGGAGGGCCTCCTACAATGAGCAGTTCTTC
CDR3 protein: CAWSGRASYNEQFF

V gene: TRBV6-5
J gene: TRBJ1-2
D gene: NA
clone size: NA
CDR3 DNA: TGTGCCAGCAGTTACGAGGGCCGATATGGCTACACCTTC
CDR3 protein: CASSYEGRYGYTF

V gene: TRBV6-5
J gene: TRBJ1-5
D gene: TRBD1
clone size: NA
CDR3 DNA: TGTGCCAGCAGTTCCGGGACAGGGGACTACAATCAGCCCCAGCATTTT
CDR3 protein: CASSSGTGDYNQPQHF

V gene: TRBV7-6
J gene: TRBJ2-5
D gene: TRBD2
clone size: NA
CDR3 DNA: TGTGCCAGCAGCTTAATTCCGGGACTACAAGAGACCCAGTACTTC
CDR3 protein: CASSLIPGLQETQYF

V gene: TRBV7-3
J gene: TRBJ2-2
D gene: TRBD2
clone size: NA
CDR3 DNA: TGTGCCAGCAGCTGGACGGGAGGGACCGGGGAGCTGTTTTTT
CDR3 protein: CASSWTGGTGELFF

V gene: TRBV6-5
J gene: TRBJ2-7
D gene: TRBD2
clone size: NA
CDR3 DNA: TGTGCCAGCAGCCCGGGACTAGCGATCTACGAGCAGTACTTC
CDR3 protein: CASSPGLAIYEQYF

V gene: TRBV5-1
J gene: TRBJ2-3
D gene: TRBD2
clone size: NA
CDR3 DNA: TGCGCCAGCAGGCGACTAGCGGCTAGCACAGATACGCAGTATTTT
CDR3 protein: CASRRLAASTDTQYF

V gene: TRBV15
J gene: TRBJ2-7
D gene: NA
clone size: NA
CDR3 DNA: TGTGCCACCAGAACAGTTGACTCCTACGAGCAGTACTTC
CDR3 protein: CATRTVDSYEQYF

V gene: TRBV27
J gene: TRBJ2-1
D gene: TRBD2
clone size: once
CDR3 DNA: TGTGCCAGCAGTTTAAGACTAGCGGCCACCTACAATGAGCAGTTCTTC
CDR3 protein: CASSLRLAATYNEQFF

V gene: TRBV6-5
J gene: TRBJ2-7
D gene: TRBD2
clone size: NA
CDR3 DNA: TGTGCCAGCAGTCCCAAGGGACTAAACTACGAGCAGTACTTC
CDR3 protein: CASSPKGLNYEQYF

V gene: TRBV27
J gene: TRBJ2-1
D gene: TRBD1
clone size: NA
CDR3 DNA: TGTGCCAGCAGTTTTGGACAGGGGGCATATGAGCAGTTCTTC
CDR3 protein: CASSFGQGAYEQFF

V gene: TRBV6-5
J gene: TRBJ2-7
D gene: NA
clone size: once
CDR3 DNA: TGTGCCAGCAGTTACTCCGGAGGTTCGGCGTTGGAGCAGTACTTC
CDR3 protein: CASSYSGGSALEQYF

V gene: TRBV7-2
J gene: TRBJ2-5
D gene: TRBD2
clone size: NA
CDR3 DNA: TGTGCCAGCAGCTATCCAAAGGGACTAGCGGGACGGGAGACCCAGTACTTC
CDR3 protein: CASSYPKGLAGRETQYF